A single sample is the source of the 6 T cell receptor beta chains below, sequenced in a study of T cells in Graves' hyperthyroidism and ophthalmopathy. TCR beta CDR3 regions were amplified from RNA transcripts. TCR CDR3 regions were first amplified by RT-PCR with HTBI primers. MiXCR was run by TCRdb on the multiplex PCR reads, yielding one entry per CDR3 protein. Found here are over 500,000 distinct CDR3 sequences, about 15% of them singletons; the top ten hold 15% to 20%. Source material: blood. These receptor sequences come from a woman aged 18-35 years with Graves' ophthalmopathy.

This clonotype appeared many times. The rearrangement links TRBV27 to TRBJ1-1; 9 nucleotides line up with TRBD1. The CDR3 sequence is 15 residues long. V was pared by 5 bases and J by 3 bases, with 7 bases of the junction left unmatched. CDR1 and CDR2 (germline): MNHEY, SMNVEV (reference sequence). The CDR3 spells CASSPRDREDTEAFF. In DNA, the CDR3 is TGTGCCAGCAGTCCGAGGGACAGGGAGGACACTGAAGCTTTCTTT.

This clonotype came up many times. V is TRBV2 and J is TRBJ1-2; D is possibly TRBD1 (5 bases). The CDR3 spans 13 residues. V was trimmed by 6 bases and J by 2 bases, leaving 10 bases between them. CDR1 is SNHLY, CDR2 FYNNEI, per germline. CDR3 sequence (DNA): TGTGCCAGCAGGGGGGACGGAAACTATGGCTACACCTTC. As protein: CASRGDGNYGYTF.

This clonotype came up a few times. As DNA, the CDR3 is TGTGCCAGCAGCCAACTCAGTAGGGAGCTGTTTTTT. This translates into CASSQLSRELFF. The gene calls are TRBV28 and TRBJ2-2; D not resolved. The CDR3 loop spans 12 amino acids. Trimming pared 6 bases from V and 9 bases from J, leaving 11 bases between. The germline V gene has CDR1 MDHEN and CDR2 SYDVKM.

The rearrangement links TRBV6-5 to TRBJ2-5, with a weak D call TRBD2 (7 bases). With 2 bases removed from V and 4 bases from J, the gap between germline ends came to 14 bases. Per germline, CDR1 MNHEY and CDR2 SVGAGI. The CDR3 is 15 amino acids. Here the CDR3 DNA reads TGTGCCAGCAGTTACCTTCGGGGGGCCCTAGAGACCCAGTACTTC. Translated: CASSYLRGALETQYF.

On this clonotype: One base away lies a much larger clone, so this may be a sequencing read error. V and J are TRBV20-1 and TRBJ1-2, with D maybe TRBD1 (5 bases). The length of the CDR3 is 11 residues. V was trimmed by 6 bases and J by 8 bases, leaving 13 bases between them. Germline assignment: CDR1 DFQATT and CDR2 SNEGSKA (reference sequence). The CDR3 coding sequence is TGCAGTGCCCAGCTGCGACAGGGCTACACCTTC. Protein: CSAQLRQGYTF.

This clonotype turned up a few times. V is TRBV20-1 and J is TRBJ2-7; no firm D call. V dropped 3 bases and J dropped 3 bases, with 9 bases sitting between them. CDR1 DFQATT and CDR2 SNEGSKA come from the germline V gene (reference sequence). The CDR3 is 12 amino acids. The CDR3 is CSASRISYEQYF. The DNA for the CDR3 is TGCAGTGCTAGTAGGATTAGCTACGAGCAGTACTTC.